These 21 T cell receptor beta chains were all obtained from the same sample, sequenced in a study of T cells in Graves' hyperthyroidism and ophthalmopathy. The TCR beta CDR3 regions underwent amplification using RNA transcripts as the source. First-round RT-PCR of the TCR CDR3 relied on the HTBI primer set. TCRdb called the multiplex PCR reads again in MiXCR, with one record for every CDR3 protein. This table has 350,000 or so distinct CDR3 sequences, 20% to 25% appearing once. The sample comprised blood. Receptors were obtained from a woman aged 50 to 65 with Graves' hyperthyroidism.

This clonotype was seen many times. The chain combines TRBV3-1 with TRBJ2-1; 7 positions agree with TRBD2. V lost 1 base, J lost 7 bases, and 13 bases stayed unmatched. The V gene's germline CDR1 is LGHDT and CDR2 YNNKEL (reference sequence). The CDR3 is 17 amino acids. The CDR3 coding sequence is TGTGCCAGCAGCCAAGGATGGAGCGGTGGGAGGGTGAATGAGCAGTTCTTC. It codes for CASSQGWSGGRVNEQFF.

The CDR3 DNA reads as TGTGCCAGCAGCCAAGATGAGGGGACAACTAATGAAAAACTGTTTTTT. Its protein is CASSQDEGTTNEKLFF. This chain joins TRBV3-1 and TRBJ1-4, with a weak D call TRBD1 (5 bases). Germline values: CDR1 LGHDT, CDR2 YNNKEL (reference sequence). V lost 0 bases to trimming and J lost 0 bases, with 8 bases between them. The CDR3 totals 16 residues.

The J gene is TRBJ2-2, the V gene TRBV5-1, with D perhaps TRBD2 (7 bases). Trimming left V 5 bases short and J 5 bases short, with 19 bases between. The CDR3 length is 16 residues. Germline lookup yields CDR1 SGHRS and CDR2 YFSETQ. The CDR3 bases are TGCGCCAGCAGGGACGGGGGGCAATTGCGGACCGGGGAGCTGTTTTTT. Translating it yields CASRDGGQLRTGELFF.

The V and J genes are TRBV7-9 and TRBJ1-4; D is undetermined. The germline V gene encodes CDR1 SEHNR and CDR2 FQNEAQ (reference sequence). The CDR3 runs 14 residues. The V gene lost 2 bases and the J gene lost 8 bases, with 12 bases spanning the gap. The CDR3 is CASSLRGLSEKLFF. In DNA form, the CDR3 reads TGTGCCAGCAGCTTACGAGGTTTAAGCGAAAAACTGTTTTTT.

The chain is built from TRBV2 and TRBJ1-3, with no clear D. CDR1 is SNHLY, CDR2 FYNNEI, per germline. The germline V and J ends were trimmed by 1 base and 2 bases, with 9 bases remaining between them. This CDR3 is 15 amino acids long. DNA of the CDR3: TGTGCCAGCAGTGAAGGGACTTCACCTGGAAACACCATATATTTT. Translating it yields CASSEGTSPGNTIYF.

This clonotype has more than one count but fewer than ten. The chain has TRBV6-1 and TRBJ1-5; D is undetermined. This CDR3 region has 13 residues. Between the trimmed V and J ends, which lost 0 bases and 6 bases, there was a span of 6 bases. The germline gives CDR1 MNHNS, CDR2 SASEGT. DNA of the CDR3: TGTGCCAGCAGTGAAGCGTCGGGTCAGCCCCAGCATTTT. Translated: CASSEASGQPQHF.

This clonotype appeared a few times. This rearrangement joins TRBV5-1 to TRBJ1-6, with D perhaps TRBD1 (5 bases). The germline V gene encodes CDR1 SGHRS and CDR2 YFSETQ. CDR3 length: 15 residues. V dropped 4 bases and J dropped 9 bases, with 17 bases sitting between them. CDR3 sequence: CASSPREGVGSPLHF. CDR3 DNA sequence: TGCGCCAGCAGCCCCCGTGAAGGGGTTGGTTCACCCCTCCACTTT.

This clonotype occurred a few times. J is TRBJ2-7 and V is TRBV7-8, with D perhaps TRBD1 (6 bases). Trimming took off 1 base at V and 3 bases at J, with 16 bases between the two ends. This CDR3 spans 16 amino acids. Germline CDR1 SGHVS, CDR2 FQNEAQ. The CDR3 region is CASSLGRQVGRYEQYF. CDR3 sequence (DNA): TGTGCCAGCAGCTTAGGGAGACAGGTTGGGCGCTACGAGCAGTACTTC.

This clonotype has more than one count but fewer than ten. CDR3 region: CSARPGLAGGWYNEQFF. The CDR3 DNA is TGCAGTGCTAGACCGGGACTAGCGGGGGGTTGGTACAATGAGCAGTTCTTC. V gene TRBV20-1 combines with J gene TRBJ2-1; TRBD2 agrees at 15 bases. Germline CDR1 DFQATT, CDR2 SNEGSKA (reference sequence). The CDR3 loop spans 17 amino acids. Germline trimming cut 2 bases from V and 4 bases from J; bases unmatched to any gene: 6.

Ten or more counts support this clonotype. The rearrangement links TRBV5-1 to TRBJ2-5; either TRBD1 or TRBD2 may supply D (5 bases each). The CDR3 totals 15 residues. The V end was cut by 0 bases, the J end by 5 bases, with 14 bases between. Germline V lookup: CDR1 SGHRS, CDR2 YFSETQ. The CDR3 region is CASSLGPSWDETQYF. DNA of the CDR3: TGCGCCAGCAGCTTGGGCCCATCGTGGGACGAGACCCAGTACTTC.

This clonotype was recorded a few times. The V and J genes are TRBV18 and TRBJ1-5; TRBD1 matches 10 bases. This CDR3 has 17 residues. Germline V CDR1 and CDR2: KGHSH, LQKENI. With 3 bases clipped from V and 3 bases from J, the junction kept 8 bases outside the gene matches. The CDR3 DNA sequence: TGTGCCAGCTCACCGTTCGAGGGACAGGGGAACAATCAGCCCCAGCATTTT. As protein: CASSPFEGQGNNQPQHF.

This CDR3 is CASSLEGIYYGYTF. CDR3 bases: TGTGCCAGCAGCTTAGAGGGGATATACTATGGCTACACCTTC. J is TRBJ1-2 and V is TRBV7-9; maybe TRBD1 (5 bases). CDR3 length: 14 amino acids. Per the germline V gene, CDR1 is SEHNR and CDR2 is FQNEAQ (reference sequence). Between the trimmed V and J ends, which lost 1 base and 3 bases, there was a span of 9 bases.

The CDR3 DNA is TGTGCCAGCGGAAGACGGGACAGGAGAAGCTATGGCTACACCTTC. This translates into CASGRRDRRSYGYTF. V is TRBV2 and J is TRBJ1-2, with 8 bases matching TRBD1. Trimming at V came to 8 bases and at J to 4 bases, leaving 12 bases not matched to a gene. The CDR3 is 15 residues long. Germline CDR1 and CDR2: SNHLY and FYNNEI.

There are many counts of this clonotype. The CDR3 DNA is TGTGCCAGCAGCCCCCGGGGACTAGAAACAGATACGCAGTATTTT. Its protein is CASSPRGLETDTQYF. The genes are TRBV7-8 and TRBJ2-3, with 8 bases matching TRBD2. CDR1 SGHVS and CDR2 FQNEAQ come from the germline V gene. This CDR3 contains 15 residues. J lost 3 bases, V lost 5 bases, and 7 bases had no gene match.

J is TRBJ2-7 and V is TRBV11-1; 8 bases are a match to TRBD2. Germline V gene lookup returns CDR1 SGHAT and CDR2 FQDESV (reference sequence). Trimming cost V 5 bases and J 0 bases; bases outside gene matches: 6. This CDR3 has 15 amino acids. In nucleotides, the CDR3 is TGTGCCAGCAGCCACCCCGGGACTAGCTCCTACGAGCAGTACTTC. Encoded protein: CASSHPGTSSYEQYF.

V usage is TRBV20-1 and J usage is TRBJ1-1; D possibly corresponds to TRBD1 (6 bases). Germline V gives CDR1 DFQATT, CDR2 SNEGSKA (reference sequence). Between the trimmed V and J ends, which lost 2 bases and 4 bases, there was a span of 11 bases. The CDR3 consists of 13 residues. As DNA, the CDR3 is TGCAGTGCTAGACTACAGGGCGCCACTGAAGCTTTCTTT. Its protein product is CSARLQGATEAFF.

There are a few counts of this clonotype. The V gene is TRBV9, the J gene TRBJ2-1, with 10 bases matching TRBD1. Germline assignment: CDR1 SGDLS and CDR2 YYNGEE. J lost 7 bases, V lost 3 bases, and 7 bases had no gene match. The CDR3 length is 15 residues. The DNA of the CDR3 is TGTGCCAGCAGCGGTTCCGGGACAGGGGTGAATGAGCAGTTCTTC. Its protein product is CASSGSGTGVNEQFF.

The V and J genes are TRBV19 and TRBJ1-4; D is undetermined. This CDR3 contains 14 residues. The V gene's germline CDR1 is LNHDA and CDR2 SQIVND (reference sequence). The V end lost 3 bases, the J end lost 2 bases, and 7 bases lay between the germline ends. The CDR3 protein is CASSIGITNEKLFF. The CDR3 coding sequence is TGTGCCAGTAGTATCGGGATTACTAATGAAAAACTGTTTTTT.

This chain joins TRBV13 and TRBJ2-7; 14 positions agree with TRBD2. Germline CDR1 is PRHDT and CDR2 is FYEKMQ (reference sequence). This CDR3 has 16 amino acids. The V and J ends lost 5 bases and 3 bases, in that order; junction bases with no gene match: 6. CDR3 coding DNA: TGTGCCAGCAGCCTCAGGACTAGCGGGAGGTTCTACGAGCAGTACTTC. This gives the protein CASSLRTSGRFYEQYF.

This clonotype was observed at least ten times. In nucleotides, the CDR3 is TGTGCCAGCAGCCAGTGGGACAGTTCGAACACTGAAGCTTTCTTT. This encodes CASSQWDSSNTEAFF. The gene calls are TRBV12-3 or TRBV12-4 and TRBJ1-1; TRBD1 matches at 7 bases. V shed 6 bases and J 1 base; nucleotides not matched to a gene: 8. This CDR3 contains 15 residues.

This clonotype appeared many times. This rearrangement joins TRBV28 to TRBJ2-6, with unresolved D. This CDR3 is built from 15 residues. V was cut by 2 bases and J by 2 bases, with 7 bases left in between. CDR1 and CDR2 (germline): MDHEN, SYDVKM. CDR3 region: CASSLKGAGANVLTF. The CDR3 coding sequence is TGTGCCAGCAGTTTAAAGGGTGCTGGGGCCAACGTCCTGACTTTC.